The 10 T cell receptor beta chains below were found in one sample sequenced in a study of control samples from healthy donors and cancer patients. Using immunoSEQ multiplex PCR, the repertoire was profiled, and TCRdb retains in-frame clones only, with some absent. The sample shows 70,000 to 95,000 clones, approximately 94% of them seen only once. Material: PBMCs. The source of these receptors is a woman aged 40 to 50 with lung cancer.

This chain joins TRBV7-9 and TRBJ2-3; D unclear. The germline gives CDR1 SEHNR, CDR2 FQNEAQ (reference sequence). Trimming stripped 5 bases from V and 2 bases from J, with 17 bases between. This CDR3 spans 16 amino acids. The CDR3 nucleotides read TGTGCCAGCAGCCCCGGCCTGGCGAGTAACACAGATACGCAGTATTTT. Its protein is CASSPGLASNTDTQYF.

This clone came up once. The chain uses TRBV10-1 and TRBJ2-3; 8 positions match TRBD2. The CDR3 loop spans 15 amino acids. V lost 2 bases and J lost 5; bases outside the gene matches: 6. Germline values: CDR1 WNHNN, CDR2 SYGVQD (reference sequence). The CDR3: CASSESGTRGDTQYF. The CDR3 DNA reads as TGCGCCAGCAGTGAGAGCGGGACTAGAGGAGATACGCAGTATTTT.

The chain couples TRBV18 to TRBJ2-7; D remains unclear. The germline gives CDR1 KGHSH, CDR2 LQKENI. Deletions cut 4 bases from V and 0 bases from J, with 10 bases between. The CDR3 covers 14 residues. The chain's CDR3 is CASSLETYSYEQYF. The DNA for the CDR3 is TGTGCCAGCTCACTAGAGACCTACTCCTACGAGCAGTACTTC.

The chain carries TRBV20-1 and TRBJ1-1; D uncertain. CDR1 is DFQATT, CDR2 SNEGSKA, per germline (reference sequence). V lost 8 bases to trimming and J lost 5 bases, with 9 bases between them. This CDR3 has 10 amino acids. CDR3 sequence (DNA): TGCAGTCTAGGGATGACTGAAGCTTTCTTT. This sequence encodes CSLGMTEAFF.

V and J are TRBV4-1 and TRBJ1-1, with TRBD1 as a possible D gene (6 bases). Looked up from germline, CDR1 is MGHRA and CDR2 is YSYEKL. The CDR3 extends over 16 amino acids. V lost 1 base and J 2 bases, leaving 14 bases between the germline ends. The DNA of the CDR3 is TGCGCCAGCAGCCAAGGGGTGGGGGCACGAAACACTGAAGCTTTCTTT. Amino acid sequence: CASSQGVGARNTEAFF.

This clone showed up just once. This chain uses TRBV27 with TRBJ2-6; unclear D gene. Germline CDR1 reads MNHEY; CDR2 reads SMNVEV (reference sequence). This CDR3 is 15 amino acids long. Trimming removed 6 bases at V and 0 bases at J, with 9 bases between. CDR3 in amino acids: CASRLHLSGANVLTF. The CDR3 nucleotides are TGTGCCAGCAGACTCCACCTCTCTGGGGCCAACGTCCTGACTTTC.

The chain is built from TRBV12-5 and TRBJ1-4, with TRBD1 matching 8 bases. CDR1 and CDR2 (germline): LGHNT, FRNRAP. V lost 5 bases to trimming and J lost 8 bases; unmatched junction nucleotides: 10. The CDR3 sequence is 15 residues long. The CDR3 bases are TGTGCTAGTGGTCCCACCGGACAGGGTGGAGAAAAACTGTTTTTT. Amino acids: CASGPTGQGGEKLFF.

The rearrangement links TRBV5-1 to TRBJ2-5; D gene ambiguous. This CDR3 contains 16 residues. V dropped 0 bases and J dropped 2 bases, with 14 bases sitting between them. Germline lookup yields CDR1 SGHRS and CDR2 YFSETQ. The CDR3 DNA follows: TGCGCCAGCAGCTTGGCCCCGACCCGAGAACAAGAGACCCAGTACTTC. It translates to CASSLAPTREQETQYF.

This chain joins TRBV7-9 and TRBJ2-5; perhaps D is TRBD1 or TRBD2 (6 bases each). The CDR3 has 14 residues. Germline V gene lookup returns CDR1 SEHNR and CDR2 FQNEAQ (reference sequence). Trimming shortened V by 3 bases and J by 5 bases, and 13 bases separated the two germline ends. The CDR3 spells CASSLGGAGETQYF. The DNA for the CDR3 is TGTGCCAGCAGCTTGGGGGGCGCGGGGGAGACCCAGTACTTC.

V usage is TRBV7-2 and J usage is TRBJ2-3; 10 nucleotides line up with TRBD2. The CDR3 extends over 17 amino acids. V lost 1 base to trimming and J lost 2 bases; unmatched junction nucleotides: 6. Per the germline V gene, CDR1 is SGHTA and CDR2 is FQGNSA. CDR3 DNA sequence: TGTGCCAGCAGCTTAGATTCTAGCGGGGGCCTCACAGATACGCAGTATTTT. Translating it yields CASSLDSSGGLTDTQYF.